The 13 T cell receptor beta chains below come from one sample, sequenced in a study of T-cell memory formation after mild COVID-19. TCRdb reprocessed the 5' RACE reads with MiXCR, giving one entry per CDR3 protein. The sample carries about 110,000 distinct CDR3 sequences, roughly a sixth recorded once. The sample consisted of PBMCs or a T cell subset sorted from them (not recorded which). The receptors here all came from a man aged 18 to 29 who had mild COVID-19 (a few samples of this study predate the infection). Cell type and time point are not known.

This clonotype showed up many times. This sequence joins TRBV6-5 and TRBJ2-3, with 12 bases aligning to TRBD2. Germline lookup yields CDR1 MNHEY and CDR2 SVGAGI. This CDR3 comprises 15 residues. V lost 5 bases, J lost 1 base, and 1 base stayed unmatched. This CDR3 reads CASSRLAGGTDTQYF. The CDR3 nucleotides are TGTGCCAGCAGTAGACTAGCGGGGGGCACAGATACGCAGTATTTT.

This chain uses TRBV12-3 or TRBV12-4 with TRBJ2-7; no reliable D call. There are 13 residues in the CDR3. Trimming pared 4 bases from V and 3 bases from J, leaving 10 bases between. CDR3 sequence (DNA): TGTGCCAGCAGTTCTCAGTCTGGCTACGAGCAGTACTTC. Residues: CASSSQSGYEQYF.

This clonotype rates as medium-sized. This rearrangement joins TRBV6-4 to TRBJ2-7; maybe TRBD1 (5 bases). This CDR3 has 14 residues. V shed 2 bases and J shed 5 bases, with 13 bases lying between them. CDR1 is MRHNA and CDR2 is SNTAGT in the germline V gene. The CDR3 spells CASSDIGDSHEQYF. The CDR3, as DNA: TGTGCCAGCAGTGACATCGGAGACAGTCACGAGCAGTACTTC.

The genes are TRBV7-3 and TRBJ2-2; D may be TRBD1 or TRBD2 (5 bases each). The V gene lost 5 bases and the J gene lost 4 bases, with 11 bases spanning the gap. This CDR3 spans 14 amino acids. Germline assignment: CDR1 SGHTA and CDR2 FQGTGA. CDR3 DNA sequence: TGTGCCAGCAGCCCAGCTGGGGGCACCGGGGAGCTGTTTTTT. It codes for CASSPAGGTGELFF.

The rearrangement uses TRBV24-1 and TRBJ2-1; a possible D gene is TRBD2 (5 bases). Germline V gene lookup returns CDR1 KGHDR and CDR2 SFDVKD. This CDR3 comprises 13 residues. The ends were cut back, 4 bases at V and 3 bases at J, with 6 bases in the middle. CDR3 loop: CATSERGYNEQFF. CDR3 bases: TGTGCCACCAGTGAACGGGGCTACAATGAGCAGTTCTTC.

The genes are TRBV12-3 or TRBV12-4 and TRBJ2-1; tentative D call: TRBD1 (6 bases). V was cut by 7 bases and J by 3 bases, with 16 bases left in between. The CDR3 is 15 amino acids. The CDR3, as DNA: TGTGCCAGCAAAAGGAGGCAGGGGAACTACAATGAGCAGTTCTTC. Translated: CASKRRQGNYNEQFF.

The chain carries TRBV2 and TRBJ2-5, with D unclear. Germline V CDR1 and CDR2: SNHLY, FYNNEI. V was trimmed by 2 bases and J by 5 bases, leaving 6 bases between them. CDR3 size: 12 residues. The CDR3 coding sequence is TGTGCCAGCAGTGAATCTTGGGAGACCCAGTACTTC. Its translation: CASSESWETQYF.

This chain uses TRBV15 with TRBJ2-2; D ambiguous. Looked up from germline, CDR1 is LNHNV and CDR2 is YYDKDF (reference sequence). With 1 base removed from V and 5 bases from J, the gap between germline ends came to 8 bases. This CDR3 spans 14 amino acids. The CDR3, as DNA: TGTGCCACCAGCAGAGGCGTTGGGACCGGGGAGCTGTTTTTT. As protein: CATSRGVGTGELFF.

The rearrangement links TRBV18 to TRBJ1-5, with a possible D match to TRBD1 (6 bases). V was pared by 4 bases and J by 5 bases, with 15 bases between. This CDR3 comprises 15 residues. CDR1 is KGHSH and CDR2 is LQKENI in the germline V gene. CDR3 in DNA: TGTGCCAGCTCACACGGCGGGAACAGGGATCAGCCCCAGCATTTT. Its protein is CASSHGGNRDQPQHF.

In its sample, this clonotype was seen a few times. CDR3 DNA sequence: TGTGCCAGCAGCTTTTCTAGCGGGGCCCCCGGGGAGCTGTTTTTT. It codes for CASSFSSGAPGELFF. The chain employs TRBV7-2 and TRBJ2-2; 9 bases are a match to TRBD2. J lost 6 bases, V lost 3 bases, and 5 bases had no gene match. This CDR3 spans 15 amino acids. The germline V gene encodes CDR1 SGHTA and CDR2 FQGNSA.

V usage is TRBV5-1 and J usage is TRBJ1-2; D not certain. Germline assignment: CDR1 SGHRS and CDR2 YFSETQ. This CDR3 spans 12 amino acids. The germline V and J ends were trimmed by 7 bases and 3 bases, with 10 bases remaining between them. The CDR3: CASAFRDYGYTF. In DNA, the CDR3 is TGCGCCAGCGCCTTTAGGGACTATGGCTACACCTTC.

Here the CDR3 reads CASSLRWENTEAFF. The CDR3 DNA reads TGTGCCAGCAGCCTCAGATGGGAGAACACTGAAGCTTTCTTT. This chain connects TRBV12-3 or TRBV12-4 to TRBJ1-1; D uncertain. With 6 bases removed from V and 1 base from J, the gap between germline ends came to 12 bases. The CDR3 sequence is 14 residues long.

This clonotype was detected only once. CDR3 amino acids: CSANQGIGSPLHF. In DNA, the CDR3 is TGCAGTGCTAATCAGGGTATAGGATCACCCCTCCACTTT. The chain employs TRBV20-1 and TRBJ1-6; D is perhaps TRBD1 (5 bases). The length of the CDR3 is 13 residues. Germline values: CDR1 DFQATT, CDR2 SNEGSKA (reference sequence). V lost 4 bases and J 10 bases, leaving 14 bases between the germline ends.